Listed below are T cell receptor beta chains from one sample, sequenced in a study of T cells expressing NK-cell markers. TCRdb re-analyzed the 5' RACE reads; it lists each CDR3 protein once, without DNA. Recorded for this sample: roughly 180,000 distinct CDR3 sequences. Sequences were obtained from blood T cells: a sorted CD56 or NKG2C T cell subset, CD4+ or CD8+ T cells, or bulk PBMC T cells (not recorded which). The receptors shown here come from a man aged 18 to 69 in good health. CDR3s include the opening cysteine and the closing phenylalanine or tryptophan.

V	J	CDR3
TRBV6-1	TRBJ2-6	CASSKTVSGANVLTF
TRBV6-1	TRBJ1-1	CASTRTGEKNTEAFF
TRBV29-1	TRBJ1-2	CSVEAAGVWDGYTF
TRBV20-1	TRBJ2-5	CSASNLEWNQETQYF
TRBV10-3	TRBJ2-1	CATHARESGDEQFF
TRBV29-1	TRBJ1-2	CSVEDRSPANPYGYTF
TRBV7-8	TRBJ2-5	CASSGLAGGNQETQYF
TRBV12-3/TRBV12-4	TRBJ1-2	CASSLVQFLLGGYTF
TRBV4-1	TRBJ2-1	CASSQVVDRGQEQFF
TRBV7-9	TRBJ2-5	CASRTIGQETQYF
TRBV2	TRBJ2-7	CASRRPSGGLFYEQYF
TRBV6-1	TRBJ1-2	CASSEASGVPYGYTF
TRBV28	TRBJ2-2	CASSLPTDRGLQELFF
TRBV11-2	TRBJ1-6	CASSLRIRDREGISPLHF
TRBV7-2	TRBJ2-7	CASSLDGRIVSYEQYF
TRBV3-1	TRBJ2-3	CASSQGGGTSTDTQYF
TRBV9	TRBJ2-5	CASSVEVAGAKETQYF
TRBV29-1	TRBJ1-5	CSVATGFNQPQHF
TRBV15	TRBJ2-3	CATGTGRSDTQYF
TRBV6-5	TRBJ2-3	CASSYSIGQDTQYF
TRBV27	TRBJ2-1	CASSLSFGANEQFF
TRBV19	TRBJ2-1	CASSIDANRGGSYNEQFF
TRBV2	TRBJ1-2	CASTQGHINYGYTF
TRBV28	TRBJ1-2	CASSDPWTEFYGYTF
TRBV7-8	TRBJ2-7	CASSPRAWGNSGEQYF
TRBV5-1	TRBJ1-1	CASALLGTEAFF
TRBV9	TRBJ1-2	CASSPGGGQNYGYTF
TRBV6-1	TRBJ1-2	CASGGQGARGYTF
TRBV24-1	TRBJ2-2	CATGGPGELFF